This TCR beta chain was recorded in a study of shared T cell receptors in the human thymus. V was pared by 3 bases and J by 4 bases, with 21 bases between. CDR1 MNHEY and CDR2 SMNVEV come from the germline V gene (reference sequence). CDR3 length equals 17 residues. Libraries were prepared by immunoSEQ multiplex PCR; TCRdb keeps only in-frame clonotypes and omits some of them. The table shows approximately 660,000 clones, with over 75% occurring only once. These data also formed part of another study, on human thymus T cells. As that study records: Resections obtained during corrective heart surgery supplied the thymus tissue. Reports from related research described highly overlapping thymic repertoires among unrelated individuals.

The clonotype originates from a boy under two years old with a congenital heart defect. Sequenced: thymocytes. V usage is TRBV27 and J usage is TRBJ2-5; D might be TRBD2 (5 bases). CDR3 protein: CASSLRARKAARETQYF. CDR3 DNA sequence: TGTGCCAGCAGTTTGCGAGCCCGTAAAGCGGCTCGAGAGACCCAGTACTTC.